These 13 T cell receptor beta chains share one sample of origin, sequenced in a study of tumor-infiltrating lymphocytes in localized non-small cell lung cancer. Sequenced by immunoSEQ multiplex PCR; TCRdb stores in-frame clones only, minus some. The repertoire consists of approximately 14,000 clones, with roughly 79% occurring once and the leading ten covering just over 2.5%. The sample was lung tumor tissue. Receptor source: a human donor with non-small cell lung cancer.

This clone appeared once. This CDR3 reads CASSLGRLVEQYF. In DNA form, the CDR3 reads TGTGCCAGCAGTTTGGGTAGACTAGTCGAGCAGTACTTC. The chain recombines TRBV28 with TRBJ2-7; weak D call: TRBD2 (6 bases). With 3 bases removed from V and 6 bases from J, the gap between germline ends came to 12 bases. The CDR3 is made up of 13 amino acids. Germline V CDR1 and CDR2: MDHEN, SYDVKM.

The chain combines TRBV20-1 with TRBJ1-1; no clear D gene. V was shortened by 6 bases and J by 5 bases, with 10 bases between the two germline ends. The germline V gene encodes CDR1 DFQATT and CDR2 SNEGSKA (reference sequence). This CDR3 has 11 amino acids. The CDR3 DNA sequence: TGCAGTGCCCCATCGGAAACTGAAGCTTTCTTT. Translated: CSAPSETEAFF.

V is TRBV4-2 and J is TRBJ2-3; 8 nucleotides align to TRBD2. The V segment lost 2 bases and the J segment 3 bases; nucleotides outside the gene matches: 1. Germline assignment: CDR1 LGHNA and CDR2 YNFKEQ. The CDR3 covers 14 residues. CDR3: CASSQREGTDTQYF. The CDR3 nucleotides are TGTGCCAGCAGCCAACGGGAGGGGACAGATACGCAGTATTTT.

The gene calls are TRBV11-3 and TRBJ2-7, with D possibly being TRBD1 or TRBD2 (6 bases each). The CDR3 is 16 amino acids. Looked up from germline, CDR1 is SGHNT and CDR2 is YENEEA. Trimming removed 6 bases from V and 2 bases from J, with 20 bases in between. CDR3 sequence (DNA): TGTGCCAGCAGTAAACAGGGAGGCTACCCTACCTACGAGCAGTACTTC. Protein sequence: CASSKQGGYPTYEQYF.

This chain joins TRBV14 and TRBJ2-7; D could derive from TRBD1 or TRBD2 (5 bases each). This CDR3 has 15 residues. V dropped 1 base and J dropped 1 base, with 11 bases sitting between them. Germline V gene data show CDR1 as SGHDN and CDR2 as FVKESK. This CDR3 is CASSQAGRTSYEQYF. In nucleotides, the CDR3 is TGTGCCAGCAGCCAAGCGGGACGGACTTCCTACGAGCAGTACTTC.

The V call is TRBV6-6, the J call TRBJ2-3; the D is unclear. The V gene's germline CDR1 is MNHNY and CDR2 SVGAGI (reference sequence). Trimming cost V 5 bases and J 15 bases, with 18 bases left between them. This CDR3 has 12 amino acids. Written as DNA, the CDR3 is TGTGCCAGCAGTCCACCCGATTCCCGTCCATATTTT. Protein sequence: CASSPPDSRPYF.

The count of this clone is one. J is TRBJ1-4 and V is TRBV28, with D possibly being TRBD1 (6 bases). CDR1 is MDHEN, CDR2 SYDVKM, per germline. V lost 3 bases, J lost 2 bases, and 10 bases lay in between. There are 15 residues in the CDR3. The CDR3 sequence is CASSFSGATNEKLFF. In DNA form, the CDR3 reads TGTGCCAGCAGTTTTTCAGGGGCCACTAATGAAAAACTGTTTTTT. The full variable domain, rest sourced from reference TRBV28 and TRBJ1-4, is DVKVTQSSRYLVKRTGEKVFLECVQDMDHENMFWYRQDPGLGLRLIYFSYDVKMKEKGDIPEGYSVSREKKERFSLILESASTNQTSMYLCASSFSGATNEKLFFGSGTQLSVL.

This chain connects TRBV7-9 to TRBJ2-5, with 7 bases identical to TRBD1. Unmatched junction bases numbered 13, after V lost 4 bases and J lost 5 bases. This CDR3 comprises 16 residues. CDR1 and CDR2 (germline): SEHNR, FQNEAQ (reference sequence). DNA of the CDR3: TGTGCCAGCAGCTCCCGTGACAGGGTTTGGGGGGAGACCCAGTACTTC. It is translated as CASSSRDRVWGETQYF.

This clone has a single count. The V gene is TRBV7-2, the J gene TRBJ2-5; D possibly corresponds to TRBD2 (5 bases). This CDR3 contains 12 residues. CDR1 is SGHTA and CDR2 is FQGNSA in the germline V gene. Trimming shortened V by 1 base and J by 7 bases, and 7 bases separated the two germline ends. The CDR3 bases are TGTGCCAGCAGCTTAGATCGGGGGACCCAGTACTTC. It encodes CASSLDRGTQYF.

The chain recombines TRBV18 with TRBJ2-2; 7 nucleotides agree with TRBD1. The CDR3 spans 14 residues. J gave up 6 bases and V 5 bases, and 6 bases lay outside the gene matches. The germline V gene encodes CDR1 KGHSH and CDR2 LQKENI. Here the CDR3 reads CASSTGTESGELFF. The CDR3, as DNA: TGTGCCAGCTCAACCGGGACAGAGTCCGGGGAGCTGTTTTTT.

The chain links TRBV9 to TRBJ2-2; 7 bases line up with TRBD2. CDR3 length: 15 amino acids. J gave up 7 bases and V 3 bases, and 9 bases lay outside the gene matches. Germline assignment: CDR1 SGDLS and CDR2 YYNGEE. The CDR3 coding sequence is TGTGCCAGCAGCGCCCTACTCCCGGGGGGCGGGGAGCTGTTTTTT. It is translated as CASSALLPGGGELFF.

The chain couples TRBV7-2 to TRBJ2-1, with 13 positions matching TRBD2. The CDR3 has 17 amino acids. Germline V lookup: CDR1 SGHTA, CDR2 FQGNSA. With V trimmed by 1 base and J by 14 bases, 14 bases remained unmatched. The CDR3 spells CASSLGPPPTSGRAEFF. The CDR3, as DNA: TGTGCCAGCAGCTTAGGACCCCCCCCCACTAGCGGGAGGGCGGAGTTCTTC.

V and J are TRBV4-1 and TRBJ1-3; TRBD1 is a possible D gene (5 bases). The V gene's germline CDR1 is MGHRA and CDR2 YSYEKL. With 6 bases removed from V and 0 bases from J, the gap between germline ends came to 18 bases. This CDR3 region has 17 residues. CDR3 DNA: TGCGCCAGCAGTCAGGGAGCAGCCTTAGCCTCTGGAAACACCATATATTTT. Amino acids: CASSQGAALASGNTIYF.